The 4 T cell receptor beta chains reported below all come from one sample, sequenced in a study of T cells in Graves' hyperthyroidism and ophthalmopathy. Researchers took RNA transcripts and amplified the TCR beta CDR3 regions from them. TCR CDR3 regions were first amplified by RT-PCR with HTBI primers. TCRdb redid the calling of the multiplex PCR reads with MiXCR, one entry per CDR3 protein. The sample has approximately 380,000 distinct CDR3 sequences; 15% to 20% are singletons. Sequencing input: blood. Source of these receptors: a man aged 18 to 29 with Graves' ophthalmopathy.

The gene calls are TRBV15 and TRBJ2-3; D may be TRBD1 (5 bases). CDR1 LNHNV and CDR2 YYDKDF come from the germline V gene (reference sequence). V lost 0 bases and J lost 0, with 7 bases in between. This CDR3 is 15 amino acids long. In DNA form, the CDR3 reads TGTGCCACCAGCAGAGACAGGGTTAGCACAGATACGCAGTATTTT. Translated, it gives CATSRDRVSTDTQYF.

This clonotype was seen at least ten times. V and J are TRBV7-9 and TRBJ1-5; the D is unclear. CDR1 SEHNR and CDR2 FQNEAQ come from the germline V gene (reference sequence). Trimming removed 1 base from V and 3 bases from J, with 7 bases in between. This CDR3 contains 14 residues. CDR3 sequence reads: CASSLESFNQPQHF. The CDR3, as DNA: TGTGCCAGCAGCTTAGAGTCGTTCAATCAGCCCCAGCATTTT. Drawing the rest from reference TRBV7-9 and TRBJ1-5, the complete variable domain is DTGVSQNPRHKITKRGQNVTFRCDPISEHNRLYWYRQTLGQGPEFLTYFQNEAQLEKSRLLSDRFSAERPKGSFSTLEIQRTEQGDSAMYLCASSLESFNQPQHFGDGTRLSIL.

Ten or more counts support this clonotype. DNA of the CDR3: TGTGCCAGCAGCCAAGAAAATAGCGTCGAGCAGTACTTC. It codes for CASSQENSVEQYF. V usage is TRBV3-1 and J usage is TRBJ2-7; tentatively, D is TRBD2 (5 bases). Germline-derived CDR1 and CDR2 are LGHDT and YNNKEL (reference sequence). This CDR3 region has 13 residues. V dropped 0 bases and J dropped 6 bases, with 9 bases sitting between them.

This clonotype was observed many times. In nucleotides, the CDR3 is TGTGCCAGCAGCCTTGGACAGGGGGCGGGCTACACCTTC. Its translation: CASSLGQGAGYTF. The chain combines TRBV7-3 with TRBJ1-2, with 11 bases fitting TRBD1. This CDR3 has 13 amino acids. V shed 5 bases and J 8 bases; nucleotides not matched to a gene: 4. Germline CDR1 reads SGHTA; CDR2 reads FQGTGA.